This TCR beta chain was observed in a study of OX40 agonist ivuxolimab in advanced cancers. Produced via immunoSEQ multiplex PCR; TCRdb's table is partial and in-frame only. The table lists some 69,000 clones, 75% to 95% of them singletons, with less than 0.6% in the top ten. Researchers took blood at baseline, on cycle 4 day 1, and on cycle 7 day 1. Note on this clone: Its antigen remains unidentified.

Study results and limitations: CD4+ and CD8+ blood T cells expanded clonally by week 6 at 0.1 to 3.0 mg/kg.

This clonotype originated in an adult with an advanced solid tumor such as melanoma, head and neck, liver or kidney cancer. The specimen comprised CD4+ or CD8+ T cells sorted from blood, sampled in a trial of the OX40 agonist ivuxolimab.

The CDR3: CASSYGNEQFF. Here the CDR3 DNA reads TGTGCCAGCAGCTACGGTAATGAGCAGTTCTTC. The genes are TRBV11-2 and TRBJ2-1; no firm D call. V was shortened by 4 bases and J by 7 bases, with 5 bases between the two germline ends. Germline CDR1 and CDR2: SGHAT and FQNNGV. The CDR3 covers 11 residues.